One and the same sample provided the 5 T cell receptor beta chains below, sequenced in a study of cytomegalovirus exposure and HLA in healthy donors (dated by TCRdb to the late 2010s). The protocol used for the library was the immunoSEQ multiplex PCR assay. A mixture of 60 forward primers for TCR Vbeta segments and 13 reverse primers for TCR Jbeta segments was used in the multiplex PCR. TCRdb holds this immuneACCESS table with in-frame rearrangements only. Some clones are missing; in checked studies, unresolved V genes explain under half, and the rest has no known cause. A total of around 93,000 clones appear in this sample, around 73% of them only once. Less than 3.5% of the sample belongs to the ten largest clones. Source material: PBMCs. These TCRs come from a woman in her thirties or forties in good health and CMV-seronegative.

The V and J genes are TRBV29-1 and TRBJ2-1; D is perhaps TRBD2 (6 bases). The CDR3 has 15 residues. Deletions cut 7 bases from V and 3 bases from J, with 19 bases between. CDR1 is SQVTM and CDR2 is ANQGSEA in the germline V gene. The CDR3 DNA follows: TGCAGCGCCACCCGAGGCGGACTAAGCTACAATGAGCAGTTCTTC. Translated: CSATRGGLSYNEQFF.

This clone was observed a few times. The gene calls are TRBV10-3 and TRBJ1-1; D may be TRBD1 (6 bases). Deletions cut 7 bases from V and 2 bases from J, with 17 bases between. Germline-derived CDR1 and CDR2 are ENHRY and SYGVKD. The CDR3 is made up of 15 amino acids. The chain's CDR3 is CAINPTGNFNTEAFF. CDR3 sequence (DNA): TGTGCCATCAACCCGACAGGAAACTTCAACACTGAAGCTTTCTTT.

The chain has TRBV10-3 and TRBJ2-1; 8 bases match TRBD2. The ends lost 5 bases at V and 8 bases at J; junction bases unmatched: 5. The CDR3 totals 13 residues. Germline assignment: CDR1 ENHRY and CDR2 SYGVKD. In nucleotides, the CDR3 is TGTGCCATCAGTAGCGGGAGCGCCGATGAGCAGTTCTTC. Translating it yields CAISSGSADEQFF.

V and J are TRBV4-2 and TRBJ2-1, with a weak D call TRBD1 (5 bases). V gave up 0 bases and J gave up 6 bases, with 9 bases separating them. Per germline, CDR1 LGHNA and CDR2 YNFKEQ. The CDR3 loop spans 14 amino acids. CDR3 amino acids: CASSQETVFNEQFF. The CDR3 coding sequence is TGTGCCAGCAGCCAAGAGACAGTATTCAATGAGCAGTTCTTC.

Here the CDR3 reads CASSLVNSGREWETQYF. DNA for the CDR3: TGTGCCAGCAGCCTCGTTAATAGCGGGAGGGAATGGGAGACCCAGTACTTC. The gene calls are TRBV28 and TRBJ2-5, with 11 positions matching TRBD2. In germline, CDR1 is MDHEN, CDR2 SYDVKM. V trimming: 6 bases; J trimming: 5 bases; junction bases outside the gene matches: 14. The CDR3 consists of 17 residues.